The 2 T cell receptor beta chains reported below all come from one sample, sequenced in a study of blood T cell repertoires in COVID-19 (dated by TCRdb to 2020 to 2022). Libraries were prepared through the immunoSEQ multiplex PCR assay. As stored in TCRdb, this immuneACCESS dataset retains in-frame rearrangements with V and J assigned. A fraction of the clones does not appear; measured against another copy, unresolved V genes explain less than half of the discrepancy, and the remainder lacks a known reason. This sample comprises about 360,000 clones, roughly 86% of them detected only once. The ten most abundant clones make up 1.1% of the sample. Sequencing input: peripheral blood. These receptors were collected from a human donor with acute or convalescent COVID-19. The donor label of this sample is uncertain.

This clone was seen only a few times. The CDR3 sequence is CASSMSWRTSGKRGTDTQYF. The CDR3 bases are TGTGCCAGTAGTATGTCTTGGAGGACTAGCGGGAAAAGGGGCACAGATACGCAGTATTTT. The chain combines TRBV19 with TRBJ2-3, with 12 bases aligning to TRBD2. Trimming took 3 bases from V and 1 from J; bases not matched to a gene: 14. Looked up from germline, CDR1 is LNHDA and CDR2 is SQIVND (reference sequence). This CDR3 has 20 residues.

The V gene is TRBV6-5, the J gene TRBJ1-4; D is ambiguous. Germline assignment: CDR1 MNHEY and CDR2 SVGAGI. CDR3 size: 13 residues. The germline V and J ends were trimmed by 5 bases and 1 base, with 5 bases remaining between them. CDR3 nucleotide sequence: TGTGCCAGCAGTACATTAACTAATGAAAAACTGTTTTTT. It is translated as CASSTLTNEKLFF.